The sequence of this T cell receptor beta chain was determined in a study of identical twins. From the 5' RACE reads, TCRdb called clonotypes with MiXCR, one entry per CDR3 protein. The table has hundreds of thousands of distinct CDR3 sequences, 21% seen once. This CDR3 has 14 amino acids. V dropped 1 base and J dropped 2; count of bases not matched to a gene: 3. Germline-derived CDR1 and CDR2 are DFQATT and SNEGSKA (reference sequence). There are many counts of this clonotype. The same sample was also used in a study of T cells expressing NK-cell markers.

The J gene is TRBJ2-7, the V gene TRBV20-1; TRBD2 matches 9 bases. This TCR was recovered from a woman younger than 30 in good health. Sample: PBMCs. CDR3 amino acids: CSARASGTPYEQYF. CDR3 DNA: TGCAGTGCTAGAGCTAGCGGGACCCCCTACGAGCAGTACTTC.